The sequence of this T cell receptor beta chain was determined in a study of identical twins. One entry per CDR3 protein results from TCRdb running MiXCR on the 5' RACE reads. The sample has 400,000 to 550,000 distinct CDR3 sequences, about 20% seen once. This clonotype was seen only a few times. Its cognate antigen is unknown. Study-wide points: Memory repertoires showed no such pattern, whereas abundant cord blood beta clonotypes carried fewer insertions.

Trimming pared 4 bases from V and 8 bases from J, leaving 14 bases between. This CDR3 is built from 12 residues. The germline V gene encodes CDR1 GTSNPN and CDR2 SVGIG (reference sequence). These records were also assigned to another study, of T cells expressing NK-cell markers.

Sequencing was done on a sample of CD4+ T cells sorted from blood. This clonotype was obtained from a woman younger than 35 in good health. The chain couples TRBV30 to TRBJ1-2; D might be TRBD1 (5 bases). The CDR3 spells CAWTRELGGYTF. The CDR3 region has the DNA TGTGCCTGGACCAGGGAATTGGGCGGCTACACCTTC.